What follows are 4 T cell receptor beta chains derived from one specimen sequenced in a study of spatial heterogeneity in lung cancer (dated by TCRdb to between 2018 and 2021). This sample's time point label indicates: sample taken at primary tumor resection. General study outcomes and caveats: A correlation was observed between the number of expanded intratumoral alpha and beta TCRs and the tumor nonsynonymous mutation count.

Their cognate antigens are unknown. The protocol used for the library was 5' RACE. TCRdb shows the sequencer as NextSeq 500. TCRdb ran its own pipeline on the public reads, namely fastp trimming at Q25 and MiXCR clone calling, and kept in-frame beta chains. CDR3 protein sequences are deduplicated, and each keeps its most common genes and DNA. The sample yields approximately 12,000 distinct CDR3 sequences; roughly an eighth were counted once. Less than 15% of the sample is held by the ten biggest clonotypes. This specimen was lung tumor tissue, taken at surgery. The receptors stem from a female donor with early-stage non-small cell lung cancer.

Notes on this clonotype: It may be a read error: a sequence one base away is much more abundant. The chain carries TRBV5-1 and TRBJ2-1, with 9 bases identical to TRBD1. V gave up 1 base and J gave up 1 base; unmatched junction bases: 3. Looked up from germline, CDR1 is SGHRS and CDR2 is YFSETQ. The CDR3 covers 16 residues. CDR3 region: CASSLYGTGSYNEQFF. Written as DNA, the CDR3 is TGCGCCAGCAGCTTGTACGGGACAGGGTCCTACAATGAGCAGTTCTTC.

This clonotype came up a few times. The gene calls are TRBV20-1 and TRBJ1-4, with no clear D. The CDR3 loop spans 14 amino acids. Per the germline V gene, CDR1 is DFQATT and CDR2 is SNEGSKA (reference sequence). The V gene lost 1 base and the J gene lost 7 bases, with 13 bases spanning the gap. Here the CDR3 DNA reads TGCAGTGCTAGAGGACTTTTACTAGGTGAAAAACTGTTTTTT. Translated: CSARGLLLGEKLFF.

The chain is built from TRBV7-6 and TRBJ2-7; D gene ambiguous. The germline V and J ends were trimmed by 5 bases and 7 bases, with 15 bases remaining between them. This CDR3 is built from 13 residues. From germline, CDR1 is SGHVS and CDR2 FNYEAQ. The CDR3 DNA follows: TGTGCCAGCAGCCAAACGTTGGGAACAGAGCAGTACTTC. This gives the protein CASSQTLGTEQYF. Filled out from reference TRBV7-6 and TRBJ2-7, the complete variable domain reads GAGVSQSPRYKVTKRGQDVALRCDPISGHVSLYWYRQALGQGPEFLTYFNYEAQQDKSGLPNDRFSAERPEGSISTLTIQRTEQRDSAMYRCASSQTLGTEQYFGPGTRLTVT.

This clonotype was picked up many times. The chain links TRBV12-3 or TRBV12-4 to TRBJ1-5, with D perhaps matching TRBD1 (5 bases). This CDR3 is 14 amino acids long. Between the trimmed V and J ends, which lost 4 bases and 6 bases, there was a span of 13 bases. CDR3 amino acids: CASSWGAGGQPQHF. CDR3 coding DNA: TGTGCCAGCAGTTGGGGAGCGGGGGGTCAGCCCCAGCATTTT.